Presented here are 14 T cell receptor beta chains from one specimen sequenced in a study of blood T cell repertoires in COVID-19. TCRdb's table, derived via immunoSEQ multiplex PCR, lists solely in-frame clones and lacks some. This sample has over 130,000 clones; about 87% occur once, and the top ten carry roughly 5.4%. Material: peripheral blood. Receptor source: a human donor in a cohort sampled during active COVID-19.

The chain joins TRBV28 to TRBJ2-7; D call uncertain. The V end was cut by 6 bases, the J end by 0 bases, with 12 bases between. Germline V gene data show CDR1 as MDHEN and CDR2 as SYDVKM. The CDR3 sequence is 14 residues long. The CDR3 sequence is CASSYRGASYEQYF. The CDR3 nucleotides read TGTGCCAGCAGCTATCGAGGAGCCTCCTACGAGCAGTACTTC.

As DNA, the CDR3 is TGTGCCAGCAGCCAGGGACAGCCCAACTCCTACGAGCAGTACTTC. Its protein is CASSQGQPNSYEQYF. V usage is TRBV3-1 (or the pseudogene TRBV3-2) and J usage is TRBJ2-7; 7 bases map to TRBD1. J gave up 0 bases and V 3 bases, and 5 bases lay outside the gene matches. This CDR3 region has 15 residues. CDR1 LGHDT and CDR2 YNNKEL come from the germline V gene (reference sequence).

The chain recombines TRBV11-2 with TRBJ2-3; 7 bases align to TRBD2. With V trimmed by 1 base and J by 4 bases, 2 bases remained unmatched. Germline assignment: CDR1 SGHAT and CDR2 FQNNGV. This CDR3 spans 14 amino acids. The CDR3 DNA reads as TGTGCCAGCAGCTTAGGGACTAGTGCAGATACGCAGTATTTT. It codes for CASSLGTSADTQYF.

J is TRBJ1-5 and V is TRBV19; 7 bases align to TRBD1. The CDR3 loop spans 19 amino acids. Losses at the gene ends were 5 bases for V and 0 bases for J; bases not matched to a gene: 16. Germline V gene data show CDR1 as LNHDA and CDR2 as SQIVND (reference sequence). CDR3 sequence reads: CASSPKGAGLSRSNQPQHF. CDR3 DNA sequence: TGTGCCAGTAGTCCCAAGGGGGCCGGCCTTTCGCGTAGCAATCAGCCCCAGCATTTT.

This clone was seen a single time. The chain is built from TRBV5-1 and TRBJ2-7; 7 positions agree with TRBD1. This CDR3 contains 14 residues. Per germline, CDR1 SGHRS and CDR2 YFSETQ. The V gene end was trimmed by 2 bases and the J gene end by 2 bases; junction bases not matched to a gene: 4. CDR3 nucleotides: TGCGCCAGCAGCTTCGAAGACAGGGCCTACGAGCAGTACTTC. Its translation is CASSFEDRAYEQYF.

The table lists this clone with a count of one. The gene calls are TRBV4-1 and TRBJ2-5, with 8 bases lining up with TRBD2. Trimming cost V 4 bases and J 4 bases; bases outside gene matches: 8. CDR1 and CDR2 from the germline V gene are MGHRA and YSYEKL. The CDR3 runs to 15 residues. The CDR3 region is CASSPGRGRSETQYF. CDR3 in DNA: TGCGCCAGCAGCCCCGGGAGGGGAAGGTCAGAGACCCAGTACTTC.

The chain uses TRBV6-1 and TRBJ2-5, with D tentatively TRBD2 (5 bases). The CDR3 runs 15 residues. The ends were cut back, 2 bases at V and 4 bases at J, with 14 bases in the middle. Looked up from germline, CDR1 is MNHNS and CDR2 is SASEGT. The DNA of the CDR3 is TGTGCCAGCAGTGAAATCTCTAGCCCCAGAGAGACCCAGTACTTC. Protein: CASSEISSPRETQYF.

In its sample, this clone was seen once. J is TRBJ2-7 and V is TRBV5-1; D remains ambiguous. Germline CDR1 is SGHRS and CDR2 is YFSETQ. This CDR3 is 11 amino acids long. V gave up 7 bases and J gave up 2 bases, with 7 bases separating them. The CDR3 nucleotides read TGCGCCAGCGAGGATACCTACGAGCAGTACTTC. Amino acid sequence: CASEDTYEQYF.

CDR3 nucleotides: TGTGCCAGTAGTAGCCAGGGAGGCTCCTACAATGAGCAGTTCTTC. Translating it yields CASSSQGGSYNEQFF. The chain recombines TRBV19 with TRBJ2-1; maybe TRBD2 (6 bases). The length of the CDR3 is 15 residues. Germline CDR1 is LNHDA and CDR2 is SQIVND (reference sequence). The V and J ends lost 4 bases and 0 bases respectively, with 10 bases between them.

The rearrangement links TRBV7-3 to TRBJ2-7, with D perhaps matching TRBD2 (6 bases). V lost 4 bases to trimming and J lost 2 bases, with 12 bases between them. Germline loops: CDR1 SGHTA, CDR2 FQGTGA. CDR3 length: 14 amino acids. CDR3 nucleotides: TGTGCCAGCAGCTCTGCGGGACCCCCCTACGAGCAGTACTTC. Its translation is CASSSAGPPYEQYF. Drawing the rest from reference TRBV7-3 and TRBJ2-7, the complete variable domain is GAGVSQTPSNKVTEKGKYVELRCDPISGHTALYWYRQSLGQGPEFLIYFQGTGAADDSGLPNDRFFAVRPEGSVSTLKIQRTERGDSAVYLCASSSAGPPYEQYFGPGTRLTVT.

The V call is TRBV19, the J call TRBJ1-5; 7 bases line up with TRBD1. CDR3 length: 16 amino acids. J lost 0 bases, V lost 0 bases, and 2 bases had no gene match. The germline gives CDR1 LNHDA, CDR2 SQIVND (reference sequence). This chain's CDR3 is CASSIDQGDSNQPQHF. The CDR3 bases are TGTGCCAGTAGTATAGATCAGGGGGATAGCAATCAGCCCCAGCATTTT.

CDR3 sequence: CASSWTGRGAEAFF. CDR3 nucleotides: TGTGCCAGCAGTTGGACAGGGAGAGGAGCTGAAGCTTTCTTT. The rearrangement links TRBV6-5 to TRBJ1-1, with 8 bases fitting TRBD1. With 4 bases clipped from V and 6 bases from J, the junction kept 7 bases outside the gene matches. CDR3 length equals 14 residues. The germline V gene has CDR1 MNHEY and CDR2 SVGAGI.

In this sample, this clone turned up a few times. The chain links TRBV28 to TRBJ2-3, with TRBD2 as a possible D gene (6 bases). This CDR3 comprises 17 residues. Trimming removed 3 bases at V and 6 bases at J, with 22 bases between. Per germline, CDR1 MDHEN and CDR2 SYDVKM. The CDR3 loop is CASSFVPVAGPRDTQYF. The CDR3 DNA sequence: TGTGCCAGCAGTTTTGTGCCAGTGGCGGGGCCGCGGGATACGCAGTATTTT. Combining the CDR3 with reference TRBV28 and TRBJ2-3 gives the whole variable domain DVKVTQSSRYLVKRTGEKVFLECVQDMDHENMFWYRQDPGLGLRLIYFSYDVKMKEKGDIPEGYSVSREKKERFSLILESASTNQTSMYLCASSFVPVAGPRDTQYFGPGTRLTVL.

This clone occurred once. The gene calls are TRBV7-2 and TRBJ2-5, with 9 positions matching TRBD2. Germline V lookup: CDR1 SGHTA, CDR2 FQGNSA. CDR3 size: 15 residues. The trim removed 3 bases at V and 1 base at J, leaving 3 bases unmatched. CDR3: CASSFQRGAQETQYF. DNA of the CDR3: TGTGCCAGCAGCTTTCAGCGGGGGGCCCAAGAGACCCAGTACTTC.